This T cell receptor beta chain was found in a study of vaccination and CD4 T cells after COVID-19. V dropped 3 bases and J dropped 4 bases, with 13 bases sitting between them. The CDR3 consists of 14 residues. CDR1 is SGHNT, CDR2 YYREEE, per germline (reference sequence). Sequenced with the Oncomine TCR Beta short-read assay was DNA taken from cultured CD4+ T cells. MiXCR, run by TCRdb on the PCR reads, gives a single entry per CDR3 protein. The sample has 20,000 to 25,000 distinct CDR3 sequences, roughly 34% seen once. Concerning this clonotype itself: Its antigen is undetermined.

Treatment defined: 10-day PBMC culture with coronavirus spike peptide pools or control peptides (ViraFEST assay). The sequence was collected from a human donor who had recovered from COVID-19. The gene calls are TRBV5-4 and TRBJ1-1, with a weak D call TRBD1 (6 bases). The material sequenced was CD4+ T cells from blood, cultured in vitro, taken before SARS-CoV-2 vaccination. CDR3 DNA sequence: TGTGCCAGCAGCTCGATTGAACAGGGCACTGAAGCTTTCTTT. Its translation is CASSSIEQGTEAFF.